The 9 T cell receptor beta chains below all came from one sample that was sequenced in a study of blood T cell repertoires in COVID-19 (dated by TCRdb to about 2020). The method behind the library was the immunoSEQ multiplex PCR assay. The clones in this table, taken by TCRdb from immuneACCESS, are in-frame only. Not every clone is retained; where verified, under half of the shortfall comes from an unresolved V gene, and the cause of the rest is unknown. The sample table contains over 80,000 clones; only one count was recorded for about 88% of them. The ten most abundant clones make up about 3% of the sample. Material: peripheral blood. The receptors stem from a woman aged 80 or older with acute or convalescent COVID-19.

CDR3 loop: CAISEFAGYEQYF. Written as DNA, the CDR3 is TGTGCCATCAGTGAGTTCGCGGGGTACGAGCAGTACTTC. V gene TRBV10-3 combines with J gene TRBJ2-7, with D maybe TRBD2 (6 bases). CDR3 length: 13 residues. V lost 1 base to trimming and J lost 4 bases, with 8 bases between them. The V gene's germline CDR1 is ENHRY and CDR2 SYGVKD.

This chain joins TRBV6-2 or TRBV6-3 and TRBJ1-1; TRBD1 is a possible D gene (6 bases). Trimming left V 4 bases short and J 0 bases short, with 6 bases between. Germline V gene sequence: CDR1 MNHEY, CDR2 SVGEGT. There are 13 residues in the CDR3. The CDR3 here is CASSWTVNTEAFF. CDR3 coding DNA: TGTGCCAGCAGTTGGACAGTGAACACTGAAGCTTTCTTT.

This chain links TRBV5-1 with TRBJ2-3; D is possibly TRBD2 (7 bases). The ends were cut back, 3 bases at V and 6 bases at J, with 17 bases in the middle. The germline V gene has CDR1 SGHRS and CDR2 YFSETQ. The length of the CDR3 is 15 residues. CDR3 residues: CASSWGGSSKDTQYF. In DNA form, the CDR3 reads TGCGCCAGCAGCTGGGGGGGCTCGAGCAAGGATACGCAGTATTTT.

This chain uses TRBV18 with TRBJ2-5; 9 nucleotides align to TRBD2. The CDR3 covers 13 residues. Germline V gene sequence: CDR1 KGHSH, CDR2 LQKENI. V shed 4 bases, J shed 5 bases, and the junction held 2 bases outside the gene matches. CDR3 protein: CASSLGLAETQYF. In DNA, the CDR3 is TGTGCCAGCTCACTAGGACTAGCGGAGACCCAGTACTTC.

V and J are TRBV5-3 and TRBJ2-7; 8 positions match TRBD1. TRBV5-3 is designated an ORF whose function remains uncertain. V lost 0 bases to trimming and J lost 3 bases; unmatched junction nucleotides: 5. The CDR3 loop spans 15 amino acids. CDR3 in DNA: TGTGCCAGAAGCTTGGTGGGACAGGCACACTACGAGCAGTACTTC. It encodes CARSLVGQAHYEQYF.

The chain is built from TRBV2 and TRBJ1-1, with TRBD1 identical over 7 bases. Germline-derived CDR1 and CDR2 are SNHLY and FYNNEI. V was pared by 6 bases and J by 4 bases, with 8 bases of the junction left unmatched. The CDR3 spans 14 residues. In nucleotides, the CDR3 is TGTGCCAGCAGGAGAGGGGGCGCATCCACTGAAGCTTTCTTT. It encodes CASRRGGASTEAFF. Drawing the rest from reference TRBV2 and TRBJ1-1, the complete variable domain is EPEVTQTPSHQVTQMGQEVILRCVPISNHLYFYWYRQILGQKVEFLVSFYNNEISEKSEIFDDQFSVERPDGSNFTLKIRSTKLEDSAMYFCASRRGGASTEAFFGQGTRLTVV.

V usage is TRBV4-2 and J usage is TRBJ1-2, with D hard to call. V was cut by 4 bases and J by 1 base, with 16 bases left in between. Germline CDR1 LGHNA, CDR2 YNFKEQ. The CDR3 has 16 amino acids. The CDR3 nucleotides are TGTGCCAGCAGCCCCCACGGCGGGGAGAGTAACTATGGCTACACCTTC. This codes for CASSPHGGESNYGYTF.

This sequence joins TRBV14 and TRBJ1-2, with D maybe TRBD1 (6 bases). Germline assignment: CDR1 SGHDN and CDR2 FVKESK. Trimming cost V 0 bases and J 8 bases, with 16 bases left between them. The CDR3 spans 15 residues. The chain's CDR3 is CASSQDLGGRGGYTF. CDR3 DNA: TGTGCCAGCAGCCAAGATCTGGGGGGGCGAGGAGGCTACACCTTC.

This clone was seen just once. The J gene is TRBJ2-5, the V gene TRBV4-2; 14 nucleotides agree with TRBD2. The CDR3 has 17 residues. Unmatched junction bases numbered 6, after V lost 1 base and J lost 5 bases. Germline lookup yields CDR1 LGHNA and CDR2 YNFKEQ. The CDR3: CASSQGDGTSGSETQYF. The CDR3 DNA reads as TGTGCCAGCAGCCAAGGAGATGGGACTAGCGGGAGTGAGACCCAGTACTTC.